The 23 T cell receptor beta chains reported below all come from one sample, sequenced in a study of beta chain features in type 1 diabetes (dated by TCRdb to the late 2010s). Receptor amplification or capture employed the immunoSEQ multiplex PCR assay. The High Capacity cDNA Reverse Transcription Kit was used to reverse transcribe all of the isolated RNA, meaning that expressed TCRB transcripts were what got sequenced. TCRdb mirrors the immuneACCESS table, restricted to in-frame sequences. Some clones are absent from its copies; in checked studies, under half trace to an unresolved V gene, and the reason for the others is unknown. The sample records tens of thousands of clones, about 32% of which are singletons. The top ten hold 0.4% to 0.55% of the sample. Sequenced sample: stem cell memory CD4+ T cells from blood. Reading the label with the study, this specimen's cell subset or site is: stem cell-like memory CD4+ T cells. The receptors originated from a woman aged 18-30 years in good health.

This clone showed up just a few times. V is TRBV4-2 and J is TRBJ2-7; 10 positions match TRBD1. Germline CDR1 and CDR2: LGHNA and YNFKEQ. The CDR3 spans 15 residues. Germline trimming cut 1 base from V and 4 bases from J; bases unmatched to any gene: 4. CDR3 region: CASSQGRQGAYEQYF. The CDR3 DNA follows: TGTGCCAGCAGCCAAGGACGACAGGGGGCTTACGAGCAGTACTTC.

The rearrangement links TRBV5-1 to TRBJ1-4, with 7 nucleotides matching TRBD1. J was trimmed by 3 bases and V by 2 bases; bases with no gene match: 4. Germline V gives CDR1 SGHRS, CDR2 YFSETQ. The CDR3 totals 15 residues. The CDR3 region is CASSLTGDANEKLFF. In DNA, the CDR3 is TGCGCCAGCAGCTTAACAGGGGACGCTAATGAAAAACTGTTTTTT.

This chain links TRBV27 with TRBJ1-6, with a weak D call TRBD1 (6 bases). The CDR3 sequence is 17 residues long. Germline V gene sequence: CDR1 MNHEY, CDR2 SMNVEV (reference sequence). The V and J ends lost 1 base and 5 bases respectively, with 15 bases between them. The CDR3 DNA follows: TGTGCCAGCAGTTTATTGGGGGGGCCGCGGAATAATTCACCCCTCCACTTT. Translation gives CASSLLGGPRNNSPLHF.

This chain uses TRBV11-2 with TRBJ1-2, with 8 bases matching TRBD1. Germline lookup yields CDR1 SGHAT and CDR2 FQNNGV. Losses at the gene ends were 4 bases for V and 2 bases for J; bases not matched to a gene: 6. The CDR3 has 15 amino acids. CDR3 residues: CASSSRGRGNYGYTF. CDR3 sequence (DNA): TGTGCCAGCAGCTCCAGGGGGCGGGGGAACTATGGCTACACCTTC.

V is TRBV7-2 and J is TRBJ2-5; D is uncertain. The DNA end lines up better with TRBJ2-7; the J call may be wrong. CDR1 and CDR2 (germline): SGHTA, FQGNSA. The CDR3 totals 12 residues. CDR3 in DNA: TGTGCCAGCAGCTTAGTGCACTACGAGCAGTACTTC. Its translation is CASSLVHYEQYF.

The sample holds a few counts of this clone. This chain connects TRBV7-2 to TRBJ2-7; 8 nucleotides align to TRBD2. The V gene's germline CDR1 is SGHTA and CDR2 FQGNSA. The V segment lost 8 bases and the J segment 2 bases; nucleotides outside the gene matches: 11. The CDR3 covers 15 residues. The CDR3 here is CASGLTRGGTYEQYF. In DNA, the CDR3 is TGTGCCAGCGGATTGACGCGCGGGGGGACCTACGAGCAGTACTTC.

This sequence joins TRBV11-1 and TRBJ1-6; the D gene is possibly TRBD1 (5 bases). The V and J ends lost 3 bases and 0 bases respectively, with 12 bases between them. Germline CDR1 reads SGHAT; CDR2 reads FQDESV (reference sequence). The CDR3 has 17 residues. The CDR3 sequence: CASSLTKGNSYNSPLHF. CDR3 sequence (DNA): TGTGCCAGCAGCTTGACGAAGGGGAACTCCTATAATTCACCCCTCCACTTT.

This clone was found a few times. This chain links TRBV6-6 with TRBJ1-3, with TRBD1 as a possible D gene (5 bases). Germline lookup yields CDR1 MNHNY and CDR2 SVGAGI (reference sequence). The CDR3 spans 15 residues. Trimming took off 0 bases at V and 4 bases at J, with 10 bases between the two ends. The CDR3 nucleotides read TGTGCCAGCAGTTACTCGCCTCAGGGCGGAAACACCATATATTTT. Residues: CASSYSPQGGNTIYF.

The V and J genes are TRBV18 and TRBJ1-5, with 9 bases lining up with TRBD1. The CDR3 is 16 amino acids. Germline V lookup: CDR1 KGHSH, CDR2 LQKENI. Trimming at V came to 4 bases and at J to 0 bases, leaving 4 bases not matched to a gene. CDR3 DNA sequence: TGTGCCAGCTCACTCGGGACAGGGCTTAGCAATCAGCCCCAGCATTTT. It yields the protein CASSLGTGLSNQPQHF.

This chain connects TRBV11-2 to TRBJ2-1; TRBD2 matches at 13 bases. The CDR3 loop spans 15 amino acids. CDR1 is SGHAT and CDR2 is FQNNGV in the germline V gene. The J segment lost 5 bases and the V segment lost 3 bases, leaving 1 base of the junction unmatched. The CDR3 DNA sequence: TGTGCCAGCAGCTTTGGACTAGCGGGAGACAATGAGCAGTTCTTC. Translating gives CASSFGLAGDNEQFF.

V usage is TRBV5-1 and J usage is TRBJ1-2; D gene uncertain. CDR3 size: 14 residues. Trimming pared 0 bases from V and 1 base from J, leaving 7 bases between. Germline-derived CDR1 and CDR2 are SGHRS and YFSETQ. CDR3 sequence: CASSLGGSNYGYTF. CDR3 nucleotides: TGCGCCAGCAGCTTGGGAGGGAGTAACTATGGCTACACCTTC.

The CDR3 region has the DNA TGTGCCAGTAGTATAGAGCGGGGCGGGAGTCCGTATACGCAGTATTTT. This encodes CASSIERGGSPYTQYF. The rearrangement links TRBV19 to TRBJ2-3; 7 bases are a match to TRBD2. The CDR3 extends over 16 amino acids. Trimming removed 0 bases from V and 7 bases from J; junction bases left unmatched: 10. Germline-derived CDR1 and CDR2 are LNHDA and SQIVND (reference sequence).

This clone was counted only a few times. This chain connects TRBV5-1 to TRBJ1-1, with D perhaps matching TRBD1 (5 bases). V lost 1 base and J lost 2, with 9 bases in between. The CDR3 length is 14 residues. CDR1 and CDR2 from the germline V gene are SGHRS and YFSETQ. The CDR3 is CASSLRGTNTEAFF. CDR3 nucleotides: TGCGCCAGCAGCTTGCGGGGGACCAACACTGAAGCTTTCTTT.

The genes are TRBV9 and TRBJ1-2, with D uncertain. V was trimmed by 2 bases and J by 2 bases, leaving 10 bases between them. The CDR3 has 14 amino acids. Germline V CDR1 and CDR2: SGDLS, YYNGEE. Here the CDR3 reads CASSVGGSNYGYTF. CDR3 nucleotide sequence: TGTGCCAGCAGCGTTGGCGGATCCAACTATGGCTACACCTTC.

This clone appeared a few times. The V gene is TRBV19, the J gene TRBJ1-6, with D perhaps matching TRBD1 (5 bases). V was shortened by 2 bases and J by 7 bases, with 9 bases between the two germline ends. This CDR3 is 14 amino acids long. Per the germline V gene, CDR1 is LNHDA and CDR2 is SQIVND (reference sequence). The CDR3 DNA is TGTGCCAGTAGTATACAGGGTTCCAATTCACCCCTCCACTTT. It codes for CASSIQGSNSPLHF.

The genes are TRBV19 and TRBJ2-5, with a possible D match to TRBD1 (7 bases). The germline CDR1 and CDR2 sequences are LNHDA and SQIVND (reference sequence). This CDR3 is 14 amino acids long. The ends were cut back, 5 bases at V and 2 bases at J, with 12 bases in the middle. In nucleotides, the CDR3 is TGTGCCAGTAGTGGAGGGGGCCGACAAGAGACCCAGTACTTC. Amino acid sequence: CASSGGGRQETQYF.

This clone has at least ten counts. The V call is TRBV7-2, the J call TRBJ2-3; the match to TRBD1 covers 7 bases. The germline gives CDR1 SGHTA, CDR2 FQGNSA. Losses at the gene ends were 3 bases for V and 2 bases for J; bases not matched to a gene: 8. CDR3 size: 16 residues. The CDR3 is CASSFGYRGATDTQYF. The DNA of the CDR3 is TGTGCCAGCAGCTTTGGCTACAGGGGAGCCACAGATACGCAGTATTTT.

V and J are TRBV19 and TRBJ2-1, with a weak D call TRBD2 (6 bases). This CDR3 is built from 15 residues. Per germline, CDR1 LNHDA and CDR2 SQIVND (reference sequence). V was cut by 4 bases and J by 4 bases, with 14 bases left in between. The CDR3 DNA follows: TGTGCCAGTAGTACCACAGCGGGCTCTTACAATGAGCAGTTCTTC. Its translation is CASSTTAGSYNEQFF.

This clone has more than one count but fewer than ten. The chain recombines TRBV7-9 with TRBJ2-2; tentative D call: TRBD2 (6 bases). The germline gives CDR1 SEHNR, CDR2 FQNEAQ (reference sequence). Trimming removed 0 bases from V and 6 bases from J, with 11 bases in between. The CDR3 runs 15 residues. CDR3 DNA sequence: TGTGCCAGCAGCTTAGCACTAGCATCGGCCGGGGAGCTGTTTTTT. This translates into CASSLALASAGELFF.

The V call is TRBV7-2, the J call TRBJ2-3; tentative D call: TRBD2 (6 bases). The CDR3 runs to 15 residues. CDR1 is SGHTA, CDR2 FQGNSA, per germline. The ends were cut back, 2 bases at V and 5 bases at J, with 14 bases in the middle. Here the CDR3 reads CASSLLRGSGDTQYF. Written as DNA, the CDR3 is TGTGCCAGCAGCTTACTTCGGGGGTCGGGAGATACGCAGTATTTT.

Only one count was recorded for this clone. This rearrangement joins TRBV6-6 to TRBJ2-7; 11 positions match TRBD2. CDR3 length equals 15 residues. The germline gives CDR1 MNHNY, CDR2 SVGAGI (reference sequence). Losses at the gene ends were 5 bases for V and 7 bases for J; bases not matched to a gene: 10. CDR3: CASSQVAGGPGEQYF. The CDR3, as DNA: TGTGCCAGCAGTCAAGTAGCGGGGGGGCCGGGGGAGCAGTACTTC.

This clone was seen only a few times. This chain links TRBV25-1 with TRBJ2-7; D gene uncertain. The CDR3 loop spans 13 amino acids. Germline V CDR1 and CDR2: MGHDK, SYGVNS. Trimming cost V 2 bases and J 7 bases, with 12 bases left between them. DNA for the CDR3: TGTGCCAGCAGTGAACCCTACTCGGGTGAGCAGTACTTC. Amino acids: CASSEPYSGEQYF.

The chain is built from TRBV7-2 and TRBJ2-5, with 11 bases matching TRBD2. The CDR3 runs to 14 residues. V was clipped by 3 bases and J by 3 bases; unmatched bases: 0. Looked up from germline, CDR1 is SGHTA and CDR2 is FQGNSA. The CDR3 DNA reads TGTGCCAGCAGCTTTAGCGGGGGGGAAGAGACCCAGTACTTC. Translation: CASSFSGGEETQYF.